The source of this T cell receptor beta chain is a study of T cells in Graves' hyperthyroidism and ophthalmopathy. Study at large: It was at initial diagnosis, before any treatment, that peripheral blood was collected.

V was shortened by 6 bases and J by 0 bases, with 21 bases between the two germline ends. This CDR3 region has 19 residues. Study outcomes and limitations: From stable hyperthyroidism, ophthalmopathy was set apart by a 13 V-J model.

Regions amplified from RNA transcripts were the TCR beta CDR3 regions. A set of HTBI primers served as the primers for a first-round RT-PCR of the TCR CDR3. Each CDR3 protein is one row after TCRdb ran MiXCR on the multiplex PCR reads. The sample records more than 650,000 distinct CDR3 sequences, 13% to 15% being singletons. This clonotype has a handful of counts. Its specificity is not known. The sequence derives from a woman between 18 and 29 years old with Graves' hyperthyroidism. The V gene is TRBV12-3 or TRBV12-4, the J gene TRBJ2-6; D perhaps matches TRBD1 (6 bases). The sample taken for sequencing was blood. CDR3 DNA sequence: TGTGCCAGCAGCCTGACCGGGACACTAATCAGCTCTGGGGCCAACGTCCTGACTTTC. Translation gives CASSLTGTLISSGANVLTF.